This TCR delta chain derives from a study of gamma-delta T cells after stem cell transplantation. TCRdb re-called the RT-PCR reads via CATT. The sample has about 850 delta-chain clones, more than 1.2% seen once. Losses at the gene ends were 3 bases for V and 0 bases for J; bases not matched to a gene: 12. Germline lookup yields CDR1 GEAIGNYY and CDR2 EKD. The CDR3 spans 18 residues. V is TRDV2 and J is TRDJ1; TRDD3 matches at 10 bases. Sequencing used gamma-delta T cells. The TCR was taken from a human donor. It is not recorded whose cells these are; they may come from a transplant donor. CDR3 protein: CACDAVLGDREDTDKLIF. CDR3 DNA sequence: TGTGCCTGTGACGCCGTACTGGGGGATCGGGAGGACACCGATAAACTCATCTTT.